This T cell receptor (beta chain) emerged from a study of technical replicates of blood from a few donors. This CDR3 is built from 14 residues. Trimming at V came to 4 bases and at J to 3 bases, leaving 7 bases not matched to a gene. The germline gives CDR1 GTSNPN, CDR2 SVGIG (reference sequence). The assay was immunoSEQ multiplex PCR, and TCRdb's table has in-frame clones only and misses some. The sample carries some 12,000 clones, approximately 93% recorded once. The material sequenced was PBMCs. The V gene is TRBV30, the J gene TRBJ2-3, with 7 bases fitting TRBD2. This clonotype originated in a human donor in good health. CDR3 in amino acids: CAWNAGVGTDTQYF. CDR3 bases: TGTGCCTGGAATGCGGGAGTGGGGACAGATACGCAGTATTTT.